The source of this T cell receptor beta chain is a study of human T cells and chemical hapten exposure (dated by TCRdb to the early 2020s). General notes on the study: For sensitization, 2% DPC in acetone was applied to a 2 cm by 2 cm area of upper inner arm skin. Throughout the study period of 20 to 25 weeks, patients also received therapeutic DPC doses to the scalp every week. Patch testing was done on the upper back using Finn chambers containing 0.01% DPC, and results were scored after 6 days according to International Contact Dermatitis Research Group standards. Most of the patients in the cohort were female, and the cohort covered alopecia areata with under or over 50% scalp involvement, alopecia totalis and alopecia universalis. Libraries were pooled for sequencing, and per-sample TCR yields varied mainly because of small differences in library volumes within the pool. The study tracked peripheral blood TCR repertoire changes in vivo during primary and secondary sensitization to the hapten diphenylcyclopropenone (DPC) in alopecia patients. Patient blood was sampled pre-sensitization (week 0) and at 2, 6 and about 24 weeks after DPC sensitization. Twenty-nine alopecia patients provided blood for TCR sequencing at one to four time points (pre-sensitization, 2, 6 and 24 weeks). Broad study findings and their caveats: Expanded TCRs formed significantly more large CDR3 similarity clusters than pre-sensitization or healthy control sets, consistent with antigen-driven responses. After repeated subsampling, changes were observed in the strength of the expansion versus patch-test correlation and in the threshold at which the correlation became significant. No change with DPC sensitization was found in the number of TCRs above 1 in 1000 frequency, and no evidence of global repertoire structure alterations was found. All patients had alopecia, a presumed autoimmune disease, so their immune response might differ from that of healthy individuals. A positive correlation was found between the number of PT1 expanded TCRs and patch test score, with significance reached at thresholds 8, 16 and 32 but not 4.

This specimen's time point label, per the study, means: patch test 2, 6 weeks after DPC sensitization. Read against the paper, the sample's treatment or condition label means: therapeutic diphenylcyclopropenone sensitization with weekly scalp DPC. Blood at each patch-test visit was drawn before the patch test was applied. Patients were considered eligible if aged 18 to 70, diagnosed with alopecia and deemed suitable for DPC therapy, and patients were excluded if pregnant. Total RNA was extracted from unfractionated whole blood that had been collected in Tempus Blood RNA tubes. This clonotype appeared a few times. This clone's antigen is unknown. No base quality information exists; no much larger clone differs at one position. Library creation used RACE. The run used a NextSeq 500. During library preparation, unique molecular identifiers were attached to individual cDNA molecules so that TCRs could be counted in a quantitative, reproducible way. For every blood RNA sample, sequencing covered both the TCR alpha and TCR beta chains. The paper's data handling went like this. The median number of TCRs per sample was approximately 93,000, ranging from about 23,224 to 750,000. V, J and CDR3 annotation of the TCR reads was carried out using the Decombinator software suite. Every sample was subsampled to the same number of TCRs (28,000) for the PS versus PT1 abundance plots. Expanded TCRs were defined as absent before sensitization and observed at least eight times at the 2-week time point. The public sequencing data were trimmed at Q25 with fastp and processed into clonotypes with MiXCR by TCRdb, which kept only in-frame beta chains. Rows matching on CDR3 protein sequence are summarized as one entry with the most common DNA and genes. The V and J calls reflect TCRdb's pipeline rather than the authors' work. The sample includes 80,000 to 95,000 distinct CDR3 sequences, with 9.5% to 12% observed a single time. The ten most abundant clones make up more than 2% of the sample.

Reading from cysteine to phenylalanine, the CDR3 counts 12 amino acids. This entry keeps only the CDR3 DNA: 36 bases, framed from base 1. Trimming at the junction amounts to 10 bases on V and 0 bases on J, and the germline ends lie 7 bases apart. Taken from the germline V gene, the CDR1 and CDR2 loops are MNHEY and SVGAGI. The rearrangement joined TRBV6-5 to TRBJ1-3; no D segment can be confidently identified. Sequenced here: whole blood, sampled in connection with sensitization to the hapten diphenylcyclopropenone (DPC). This TCR was recovered from a middle-aged man with alopecia areata. Some clones in this sample may be carry-over from other donors' samples. For the CDR3, the sequence is CATGISGNTIYF. The base sequence is TGTGCCACCGGGATCTCTGGAAACACCATATATTTT.